The sequence of this T cell receptor beta chain was determined in a study of cytomegalovirus exposure and HLA in healthy donors (dated by TCRdb to the late 2010s). Notes on the research overall: An earlier analysis of more than 550 of the donors reported 276 Gb of sequence data and around 100 million unique TCR beta sequences obtained from approximately 180 million T cells. The study was designed to test whether signatures of past pathogen exposure could be identified by cataloging public T cell receptors. An earlier analysis of approximately 500 of the donors applied high-throughput TCR beta sequencing to assess whether each TCR beta V gene segment acted as functional or pseudogenic. The genetic ancestry cluster associated with self-reported Caucasian donors included about four fifths of the roughly 400 genotyped donors. Among some 400 genotyped donors of the cohort, an average of around 250,000 unique TCR beta nucleotide sequences was sequenced per donor, of which roughly 17% were non-productive. HLA typing covered class I and class II loci at four-digit resolution. The number of donors typed differed by locus, with 629-630 for A, B, C, DRB1 and DQB1, roughly 520 for DQA1, under 610 for DPA1, and approximately 470 for DPB1. Rather than drawing on any new phenotypic data, the later analysis identified candidate immune exposures from TCR beta sequences and the way those sequences occurred across donors. Roughly 300 gigabases of sequencing data and around 85 million unique TCR sequences made up an early release that covered over 550 HLA-typed donors. Using immunosequencing, the study profiled T cell repertoires from around 670 subjects and related those repertoires to cytomegalovirus serostatus. A separate validation cohort of roughly 120 different subjects was used in addition to the roughly 700-subject first cohort. A handful of DR-DQ haplotypes were handled as single units for association and clustering because linkage in the cohort was strong. Alongside the repertoire data, information on donor age, sex, ethnicity and CMV serostatus was compiled. To study patterns of TCR occurrence, a later analysis re-analyzed previously published TCR beta repertoires from several hundred donors and added high-resolution HLA genotyping. All discovery cohort repertoires had been generated using a single sequencing platform. The study combined high-throughput TCR immunosequencing, statistical association of individual TCRs with disease status, and machine learning to predict cytomegalovirus infection status. A later genetic analysis used genome-wide SNP genotypes for about 65% of the 666 donors, treating that subset as a discovery cohort. The study at large found these results: A further reported finding was that TCR beta sequences accurately predicted the HLA-A and HLA-B alleles for most subjects in the first cohort. An earlier analysis of 587 of the donors showed that most TCR beta V segments appeared in productive rearrangements either about 90% or about 30% of the time, which broadly matched IMGT annotations. Only TCR beta chains were sequenced in this cohort, and the absence of alpha or paired-chain data limited detectable features. Over 15 rarely observed V segments, including chromosome 9 orphons, were excluded from the earlier analysis of several hundred of the donors because counts were too low. Correlated functional status among segregating V segments might be attributable to linkage disequilibrium, but an unknown experimental factor could not be ruled out. It was suggested by the authors that the approach could potentially be generalized to other disease states and immunological phenotypes. A few of the identified cytomegalovirus-associated TCR beta chains were confirmed in vitro to be specific for cytomegalovirus antigens. A later analysis reported that several top co-occurrence clusters appeared linked to parvovirus B19, influenza, CMV and Epstein-Barr virus. Some IMGT-functional V segments, including TRBV6-2 and TRBV6-3, could not be told apart with the 87-base-pair reads, so those segments were excluded. HLA typing was unavailable for some donors at each locus, so association tests used only the typed subset. In a later analysis, TCR association rates were found to vary across HLA loci, with the most associated TCRs seen for DRB1 alleles and the fewest for HLA-C alleles. A later analysis found that most CMV-associated TCR beta chains appeared HLA-restricted, with HLA associations seemingly driven largely by CMV exposure. Compared with equally common non-associated chains, HLA-associated TCR beta chains in a later analysis were more clonally expanded and had lower generation probabilities. At a false discovery rate of 0.05, a later analysis linked around 17,000 TCR beta sequences to specific HLA alleles. V-gene and J-gene trimming of TCR beta chains was associated with a missense DCLRE1C variant in a later genetic analysis, and the association was replicated in an independent cohort. Strong co-occurrence of HLA alleles, especially DR and DQ, made assigning TCR associations to individual alleles difficult. The sequencing pipeline was judged likely to have produced a cluster of highly shared sequence variants as a technical artifact. Across donors, most TCR sequences were observed very rarely, whereas some public TCRs were present in many individuals. Roughly uniform sequencing depth across donors was assumed in presence/absence analyses, although this assumption may not hold. A total of 150 to 200 TCR beta chains were listed by the study as associated with cytomegalovirus. In a later genetic analysis, fewer N-insertions in productive TCRs were reported among donors in an Asian-associated ancestry cluster than the roughly 710-donor mean. For the cohort, immune exposure information was limited to CMV serostatus. The classifier was reported to diagnose cytomegalovirus status with high specificity and sensitivity in both the original cohort and the validation cohort.

In total, fewer than 750 healthy bone marrow donors made up the cohort. Cohort members were all nominally healthy when sampled, although unrecorded immune exposures were likely present. The donor tested CMV seropositive and was one of the 289 seropositive cohort members. A peripheral blood sample was collected from each donor, and TCR beta sequencing was performed on peripheral blood mononuclear cells. Genomic DNA was extracted from the blood cell samples with the Qiagen DNeasy Blood Extraction Kit. CDR1 is given as LNHDA and CDR2 as SQIVND, both from the germline V gene (reference sequence). The cysteine opens and the phenylalanine closes a CDR3 of 14 amino acids. The only DNA kept is the CDR3, 42 bases in frame from the first base. V is cut back by 5 bases and J by 2 bases, with 4 bases in the junction unmatched. As for this clone: Its antigen is still unknown. No base quality information exists; no much larger clone differs at one position.

Receptors were amplified or captured by the immunoSEQ multiplex PCR assay. A mixture of 60 forward primers for TCR Vbeta segments and 13 reverse primers for TCR Jbeta segments was used in the multiplex PCR. The CDR3 region of rearranged TCR beta genes was amplified from genomic DNA by a multiplex PCR assay. The Illumina HiSeq System was used to sequence the amplified TCR beta libraries as 87-base-pair reads. Per the original workflow: In a later analysis, about 80 million unique TCR beta chains were counted across the roughly 670 repertoires, and approximately 9.9 million of these chains were shared by at least two donors. Raw reads were error-corrected and collapsed into unique sequences by a nearest-neighbor algorithm in which closely related sequences were merged to remove PCR and sequencing errors. V, D and J gene segments were assigned by aligning CDR3 sequences to IMGT reference sequences. For a sequence to be retained, a match of at least six nucleotides to both a V gene segment and a J gene segment was required. Rearrangements were called productive when the CDR3 lacked stop codons and stayed in frame with V and J; all others were non-productive. CDR3 was defined according to IMGT convention as the region running from the second conserved V-encoded cysteine to the conserved J-encoded phenylalanine. Sequences without an unambiguous match to a single V gene segment were excluded from the earlier analysis of approximately 560 of the donors. In an earlier analysis of about 590 of the donors, a V segment was called functional when productive rearrangements were above 56.7%, and segregating when the standard deviation between donors exceeded 5%. A statistical classification framework was developed to diagnose cytomegalovirus status using the catalog of TCR beta chain sequences. In a later analysis, V and J genes were assigned by comparing TCR nucleotide sequences against IMGT/GENE-DB human TR gene sequences. In a later analysis, CDR3 sequences and most-parsimonious VDJ recombination scenarios were assigned using the TCRdist pipeline. A later analysis defined each TCR beta chain by its CDR3 amino acid sequence plus V-gene family, and excluded reads lacking a unique V-gene family. In a later analysis, a few hundred highly shared, low-generation-probability nucleotide sequences were removed to address suspected cross-contamination and a sequencing artifact. In a later analysis, a clonal expansion index for each public chain was calculated from normalized within-repertoire ranks of inferred template counts. A later analysis computed generation probabilities with a VDJ recombination model fitted to out-of-frame rearrangements, and checked the results against IGoR. In a later analysis, TCR-TCR, TCR-HLA and TCR-CMV co-occurrence was scored with hypergeometric tests, and a repertoire-size bias correction was applied to TCR pairs. In a later analysis, false discovery rates were estimated by permuting HLA or CMV assignments 20 times. In a later analysis, co-occurring TCRs were grouped with DBSCAN, and TCRdist sequence similarity was added when clustering was performed within HLA-allele-positive subsets. Co-occurrence clustering excluded repertoires with fewer than 30,000 or more than 120,000 public chains, plus five with anomalous nucleotide sharing. TCRdb holds this immuneACCESS table with in-frame rearrangements only. Some clones are missing; in checked studies, unresolved V genes explain under half, and the rest has no known cause. V and J calls and clone size come straight from that table; D and trimming were deduced from the DNA. This sample holds approximately 87,000 clones; around 86% were observed only once. Jointly, the top ten make up roughly 4% of the sample.

Input material: PBMCs. The rearrangement joined TRBV19 to TRBJ1-2, with 8 middle bases fitting TRBD1. The source is a woman between 65 and 79 years old in good health and CMV-seropositive. Here is the DNA: TGTGCCAGTAGTCGACAGGGGACGAACTATGGCTACACCTTC. Translated, this is CASSRQGTNYGYTF.